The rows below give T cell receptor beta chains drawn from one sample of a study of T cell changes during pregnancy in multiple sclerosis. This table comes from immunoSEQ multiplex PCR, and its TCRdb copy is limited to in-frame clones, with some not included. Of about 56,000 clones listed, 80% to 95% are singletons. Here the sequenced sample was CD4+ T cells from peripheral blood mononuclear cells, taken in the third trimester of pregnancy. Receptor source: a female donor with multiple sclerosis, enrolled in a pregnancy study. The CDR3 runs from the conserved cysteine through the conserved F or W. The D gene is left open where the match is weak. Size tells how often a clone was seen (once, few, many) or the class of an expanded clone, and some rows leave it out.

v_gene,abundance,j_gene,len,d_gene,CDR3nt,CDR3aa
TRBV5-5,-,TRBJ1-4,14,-,TGTGCCAGCAGCTTCTTAGGGCGGGATGAAAAACTGTTTTTT,CASSFLGRDEKLFF
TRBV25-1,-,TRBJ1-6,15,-,TGTGCCAGCAGTGAAAGCGGCACCTATAATTCACCCCTCCACTTT,CASSESGTYNSPLHF
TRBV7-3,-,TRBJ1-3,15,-,TGTGCCAGCAGCGTGGGGGGGAGTTCTGGAAACACCATATATTTT,CASSVGGSSGNTIYF
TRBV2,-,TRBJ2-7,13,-,TGTGCCAGCAGTCCCGACACCGTCTACGAGCAGTACTTC,CASSPDTVYEQYF
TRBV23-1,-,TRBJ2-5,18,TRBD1,TGCGCCAGCAGTCAATCTAATGCGTGGGACAGTACCCAAGAGACCCAGTACTTC,CASSQSNAWDSTQETQYF
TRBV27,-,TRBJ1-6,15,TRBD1,TGTGCCAGCAGTCAGACAGGGGGCTCTAATTCACCCCTCCACTTT,CASSQTGGSNSPLHF
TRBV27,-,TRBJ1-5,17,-,TGTGCCAGCAGCCCTACTTTGGAGAGGGCGGGCAATCAGCCCCAGCATTTT,CASSPTLERAGNQPQHF
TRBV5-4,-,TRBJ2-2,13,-,TGTGCCAGCAGCGCAGAAAACACCGGGGAGCTGTTTTTT,CASSAENTGELFF
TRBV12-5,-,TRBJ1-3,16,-,TGTGCTAGTGGGGCTGGTGGTGATTACTCTGGAAACACCATATATTTT,CASGAGGDYSGNTIYF
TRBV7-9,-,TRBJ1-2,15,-,TGTGCCAGCAGCTTAGAAGGGACAAGACTCTATGGCTACACCTTC,CASSLEGTRLYGYTF
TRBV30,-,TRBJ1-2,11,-,TGTGCCTGGGGACAGAACTATGGCTACACCTTC,CAWGQNYGYTF
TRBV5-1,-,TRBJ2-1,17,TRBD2,TGCGCCAGCAGCTTGGTTAGGCTAGCGGGAGACTACAATGAGCAGTTCTTC,CASSLVRLAGDYNEQFF
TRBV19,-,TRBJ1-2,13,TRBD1,TGTGCCAGTAGTAGTACAGGGGACTATGGCTACACCTTC,CASSSTGDYGYTF
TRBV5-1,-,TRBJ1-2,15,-,TGCGCCAGCAGCGTGGACGGGACAATTACAAATGGCTACACCTTC,CASSVDGTITNGYTF
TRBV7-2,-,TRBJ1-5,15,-,TGTGCCAGCAGCTTATACCCCCAGGGGACGGAGCCCCAGCATTTT,CASSLYPQGTEPQHF
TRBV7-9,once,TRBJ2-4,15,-,TGTGCCAGCAGTCGGGATCGACTAGCCAAAAACATTCAGTACTTC,CASSRDRLAKNIQYF
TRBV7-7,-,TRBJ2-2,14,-,TGTGCTAGCAGCTTAGACAGGCACACCGGGGAGCTGTTTTTT,CASSLDRHTGELFF
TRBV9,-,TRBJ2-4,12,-,TGTGCCAGCAGCGTAGACCTCGGCATTCAGTACTTC,CASSVDLGIQYF
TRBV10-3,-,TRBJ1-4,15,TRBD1,TGTGCCATCAGCCAGGACAGGGGAGAAAGTGAAAAACTGTTTTTT,CAISQDRGESEKLFF
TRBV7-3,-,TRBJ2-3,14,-,TGTGCCAGCAGCTTGGGGGGGCGGACAGATACGCAGTATTTT,CASSLGGRTDTQYF
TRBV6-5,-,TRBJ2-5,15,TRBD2,TGTGCCAGCAGTTATAGCGGGGGCCCCCTCGGGACCCAGTACTTC,CASSYSGGPLGTQYF
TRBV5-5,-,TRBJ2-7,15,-,TGTGCCAGCAGCTTGGTGGTAAACAATCCCTACGAGCAGTACTTC,CASSLVVNNPYEQYF
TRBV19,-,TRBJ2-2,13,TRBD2,TGTGCCAGTAACGGGAGGAGCACCGGGGAGCTGTTTTTT,CASNGRSTGELFF
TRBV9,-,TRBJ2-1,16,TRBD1,TGTGCCAGCAGCGGGGACAGGGGGGTTTCCTACAATGAGCAGTTCTTC,CASSGDRGVSYNEQFF
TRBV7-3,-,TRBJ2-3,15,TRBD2,TGTGCCAGCAAATGGAGCGGGGGGGGCACAGATACGCAGTATTTT,CASKWSGGGTDTQYF
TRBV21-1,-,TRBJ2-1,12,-,TGTGCCAGCAGCAAAGCGGCGGGGGACCAGTTCTTC,CASSKAAGDQFF